What follows describes a single T cell receptor beta chain. As handled by the study authors: From reference gene primer amplification, estimates of nucleated cell counts were derived. The method was immunoSEQ multiplex PCR; TCRdb's version includes in-frame clones alone and lacks a portion of them. The D gene and trimming were derived from the DNA, and the V and J assignments and clone size from that table. This sample has about 280,000 clones, with approximately 91% found just once. The entry originates in a study of blood T cell repertoires in COVID-19. Study background: Donors in the United States, Italy and Spain gave samples during acute or convalescent COVID-19. PBMCs, B-cell-depleted T cells, or T cells were the source of the cDNA or gDNA that made up the material.

The sequence derives from a woman in her thirties or forties who had recovered from COVID-19. The sequencing sample was made of peripheral blood.

This CDR3 reads CASSHNRGDYGYTF. Written as DNA, the CDR3 is TGTGCCAGCAGCCATAACCGGGGGGACTATGGCTACACCTTC. The chain recombines TRBV5-6 with TRBJ1-2; D is possibly TRBD1 (5 bases). This CDR3 is built from 14 residues. In germline, CDR1 is SGHDT, CDR2 YYEEEE. V shed 4 bases and J shed 3 bases, with 13 bases lying between them.